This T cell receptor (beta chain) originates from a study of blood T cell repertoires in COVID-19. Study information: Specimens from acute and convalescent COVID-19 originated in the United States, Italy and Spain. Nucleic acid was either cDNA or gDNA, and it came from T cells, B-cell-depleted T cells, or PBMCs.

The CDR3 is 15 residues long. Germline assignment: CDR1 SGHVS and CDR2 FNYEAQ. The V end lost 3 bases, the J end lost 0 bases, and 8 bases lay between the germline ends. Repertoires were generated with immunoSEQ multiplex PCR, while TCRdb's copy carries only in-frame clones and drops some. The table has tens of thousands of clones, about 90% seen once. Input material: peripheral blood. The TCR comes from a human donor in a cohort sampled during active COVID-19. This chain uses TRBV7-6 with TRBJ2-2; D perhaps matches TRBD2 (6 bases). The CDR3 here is CASSLGTANTGELFF. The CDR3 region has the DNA TGTGCCAGCAGCTTGGGGACTGCGAACACCGGGGAGCTGTTTTTT. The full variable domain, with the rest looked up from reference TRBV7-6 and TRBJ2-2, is GAGVSQSPRYKVTKRGQDVALRCDPISGHVSLYWYRQALGQGPEFLTYFNYEAQQDKSGLPNDRFSAERPEGSISTLTIQRTEQRDSAMYRCASSLGTANTGELFFGEGSRLTVL.